These T cell receptor beta chains were read from a single sample in a study of neurological immune-mediated disorders. From the 5' RACE reads, TCRdb called clonotypes with MiXCR, one entry per CDR3 protein. Among about 18,000 distinct CDR3 sequences listed, under 4% were seen once. Sequencing input: CD8+ T cells from blood. All receptors derive from a woman aged 40 to 50 in good health. Both conserved end residues are part of each CDR3. A D gene is named only where the DNA matches it firmly. Size is stated for part of the rows, as once, few or many counts, or as a class when the clone is expanded.

NA	TRBV6-6	TRBJ2-1	many	TGTGCCAGCAGCTCAGGGTCCGTGCAGTTCTTC	CASSSGSVQFF
NA	TRBV6-4	TRBJ2-3	many	TGTGCCAGCAGTGACGGGGACAGCACAGATACGCAGTATTTT	CASSDGDSTDTQYF
TRBD2	TRBV20-1	TRBJ2-7	many	TGCAGTGCTAGAGATCGTGGCGGGAGGGTGTACGAGCAGTACTTC	CSARDRGGRVYEQYF
NA	TRBV7-9	TRBJ2-5	many	TGTGCCAGCAGCCCTGTAACCCGGGACTTACAAGAGACCCAGTACTTC	CASSPVTRDLQETQYF
NA	TRBV3-1	TRBJ2-3	many	TGTGCCAGCAGCCAAGTGGGGACACGGACTTATTACACAGATACGCAGTATTTT	CASSQVGTRTYYTDTQYF
TRBD2	TRBV5-1	TRBJ2-5	many	TGCGCCAGCAGCTTGGCCGGGGCTAGCGGCCACCAAGAGACCCAGTACTTC	CASSLAGASGHQETQYF
TRBD1	TRBV6-5	TRBJ2-1	NA	TGTGCCAGCAGTTTTGAAAAGACAGGGGGCTGGGATGAGCAGTTCTTC	CASSFEKTGGWDEQFF
TRBD2	TRBV10-3	TRBJ2-3	many	TGTGCCGTGGGCGGGGGAACCTTACCAGCCGCAGATACGCAGTATTTT	CAVGGGTLPAADTQYF
NA	TRBV7-8	TRBJ1-5	many	TGTGCCAGCAGCTTAAAGGGGGAACATCAGCCCCAGCATTTT	CASSLKGEHQPQHF
TRBD1	TRBV4-1	TRBJ1-5	many	TGCGCCAGCAGTGAATCCGGGGACAGTTATCAGCCCCAGCATTTT	CASSESGDSYQPQHF
TRBD1	TRBV24-1	TRBJ2-2	many	TGTGCCAGCATCATTACCCGGGACAGGGGGCCCGGCGGGGAGCTGTTTTTT	CASIITRDRGPGGELFF
NA	TRBV29-1	TRBJ1-3	many	TGCAGCGTTGACTCTGGCGATCCGGGGAACACCATATATTTT	CSVDSGDPGNTIYF
NA	TRBV19	TRBJ2-3	many	TGTGCCAGTGAGGGCGATACGCAGTATTTT	CASEGDTQYF